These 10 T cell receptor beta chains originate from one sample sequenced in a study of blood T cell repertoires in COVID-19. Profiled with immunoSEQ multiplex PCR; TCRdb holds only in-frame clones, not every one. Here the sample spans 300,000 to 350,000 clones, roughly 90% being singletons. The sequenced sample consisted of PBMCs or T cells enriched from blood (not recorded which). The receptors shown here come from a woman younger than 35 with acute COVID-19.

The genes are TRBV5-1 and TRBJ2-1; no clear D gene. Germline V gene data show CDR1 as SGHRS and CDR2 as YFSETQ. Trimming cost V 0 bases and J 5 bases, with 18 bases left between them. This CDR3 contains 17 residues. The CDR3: CASSLGLYVRSNNEQFF. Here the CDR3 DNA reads TGCGCCAGCAGCTTGGGTTTGTACGTCCGGTCAAACAATGAGCAGTTCTTC.

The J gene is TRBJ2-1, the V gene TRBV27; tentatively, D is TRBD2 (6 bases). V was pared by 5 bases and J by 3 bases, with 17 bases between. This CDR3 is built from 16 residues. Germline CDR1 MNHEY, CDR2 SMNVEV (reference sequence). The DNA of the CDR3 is TGTGCCAGCAGTCACGCCCGGGACTCTTACTACAATGAGCAGTTCTTC. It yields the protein CASSHARDSYYNEQFF.

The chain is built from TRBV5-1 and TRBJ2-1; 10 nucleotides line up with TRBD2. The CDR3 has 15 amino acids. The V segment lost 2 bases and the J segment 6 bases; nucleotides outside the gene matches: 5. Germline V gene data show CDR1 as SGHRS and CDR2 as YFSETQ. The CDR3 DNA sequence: TGCGCCAGCAGCTTACCAGCGGGAGGGCTCAATGAGCAGTTCTTC. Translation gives CASSLPAGGLNEQFF.

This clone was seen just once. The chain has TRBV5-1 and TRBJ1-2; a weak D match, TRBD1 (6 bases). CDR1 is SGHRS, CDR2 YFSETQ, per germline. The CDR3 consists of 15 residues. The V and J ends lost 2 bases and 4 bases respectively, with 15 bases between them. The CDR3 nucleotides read TGCGCCAGCAGCTTTGAGCAGAGGGGGATCTATGGCTACACCTTC. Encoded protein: CASSFEQRGIYGYTF.

The CDR3 protein is CASSSGGEQYF. The CDR3, as DNA: TGTGCCAGCAGTTCAGGAGGCGAGCAGTACTTC. The rearrangement uses TRBV7-3 and TRBJ2-7; the D gene is possibly TRBD2 (5 bases). The length of the CDR3 is 11 residues. Trimming took 6 bases from V and 6 from J, leaving 9 bases between them. From germline, CDR1 is SGHTA and CDR2 FQGTGA.

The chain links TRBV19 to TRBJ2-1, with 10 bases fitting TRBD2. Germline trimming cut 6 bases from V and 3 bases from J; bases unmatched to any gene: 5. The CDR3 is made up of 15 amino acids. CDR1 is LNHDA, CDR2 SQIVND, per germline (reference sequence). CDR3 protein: CASRQREGLYNEQFF. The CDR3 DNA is TGTGCCAGTAGACAGCGGGAGGGACTCTACAATGAGCAGTTCTTC.

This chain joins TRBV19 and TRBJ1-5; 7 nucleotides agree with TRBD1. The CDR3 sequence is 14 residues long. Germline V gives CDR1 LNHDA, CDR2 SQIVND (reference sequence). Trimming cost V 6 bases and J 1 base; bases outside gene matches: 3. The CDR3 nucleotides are TGTGCCAGTAGAAGACAGGGAAGCAATCAGCCCCAGCATTTT. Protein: CASRRQGSNQPQHF.

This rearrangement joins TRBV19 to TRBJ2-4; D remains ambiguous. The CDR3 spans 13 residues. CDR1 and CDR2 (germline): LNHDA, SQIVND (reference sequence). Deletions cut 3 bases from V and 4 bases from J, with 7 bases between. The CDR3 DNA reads TGTGCCAGTAGTATCCACAGTAAAAACATTCAGTACTTC. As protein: CASSIHSKNIQYF.

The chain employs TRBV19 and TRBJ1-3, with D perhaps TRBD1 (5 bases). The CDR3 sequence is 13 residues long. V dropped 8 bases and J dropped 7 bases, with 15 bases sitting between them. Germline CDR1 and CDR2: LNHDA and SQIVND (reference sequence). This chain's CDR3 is CASATDGGNTIYF. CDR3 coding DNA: TGTGCCAGTGCCACGGACGGGGGGAACACCATATATTTT.

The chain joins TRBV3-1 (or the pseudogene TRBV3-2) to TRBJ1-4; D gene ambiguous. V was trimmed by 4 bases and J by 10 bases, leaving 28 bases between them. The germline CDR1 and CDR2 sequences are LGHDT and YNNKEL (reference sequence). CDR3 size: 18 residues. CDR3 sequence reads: CASSPEKVVSLPGGKLFF. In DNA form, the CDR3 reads TGTGCCAGCAGCCCAGAAAAGGTAGTATCCTTACCTGGCGGAAAACTGTTTTTT.